This T cell receptor beta chain was sequenced for a study of blood T cell repertoires in COVID-19. Study at large: In each case, the material was cDNA or gDNA derived from T cells, B-cell-depleted T cells, or PBMCs.

Method: immunoSEQ multiplex PCR; TCRdb's copy keeps in-frame clones and lacks some. The sample lists tens of thousands of clones, 70% to 85% occurring once. CDR1 is SGHAT and CDR2 is FQNNGV in the germline V gene. V trimming: 0 bases; J trimming: 3 bases; junction bases outside the gene matches: 2. The CDR3 length is 15 residues. V and J are TRBV11-2 and TRBJ2-5, with 9 bases identical to TRBD2. This TCR was sampled from a man in his fifties or sixties with active or convalescent COVID-19. Sequenced material: peripheral blood. The CDR3 sequence: CASSLDGGGEETQYF. The CDR3 nucleotides are TGTGCCAGCAGCTTAGACGGCGGGGGGGAAGAGACCCAGTACTTC.